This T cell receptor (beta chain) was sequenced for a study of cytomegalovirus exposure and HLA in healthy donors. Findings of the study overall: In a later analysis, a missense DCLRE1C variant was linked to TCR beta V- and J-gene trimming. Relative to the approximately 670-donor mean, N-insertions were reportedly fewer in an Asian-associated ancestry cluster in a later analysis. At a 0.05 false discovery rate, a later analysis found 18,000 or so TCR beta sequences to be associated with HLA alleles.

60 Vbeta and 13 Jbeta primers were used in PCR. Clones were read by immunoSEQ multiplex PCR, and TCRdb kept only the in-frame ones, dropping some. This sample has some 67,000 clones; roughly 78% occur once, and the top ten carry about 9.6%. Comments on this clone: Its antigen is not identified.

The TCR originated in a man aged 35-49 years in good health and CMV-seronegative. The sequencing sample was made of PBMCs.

CDR3 loop: CASSVETQYF. The CDR3 coding sequence is TGTGCCAGCAGCGTTGAGACCCAGTACTTC. The V call is TRBV2, the J call TRBJ2-5; no firm D call. The CDR3 length is 10 residues. Trimming stripped 6 bases from V and 5 bases from J, with 4 bases between. In germline, CDR1 is SNHLY, CDR2 FYNNEI.